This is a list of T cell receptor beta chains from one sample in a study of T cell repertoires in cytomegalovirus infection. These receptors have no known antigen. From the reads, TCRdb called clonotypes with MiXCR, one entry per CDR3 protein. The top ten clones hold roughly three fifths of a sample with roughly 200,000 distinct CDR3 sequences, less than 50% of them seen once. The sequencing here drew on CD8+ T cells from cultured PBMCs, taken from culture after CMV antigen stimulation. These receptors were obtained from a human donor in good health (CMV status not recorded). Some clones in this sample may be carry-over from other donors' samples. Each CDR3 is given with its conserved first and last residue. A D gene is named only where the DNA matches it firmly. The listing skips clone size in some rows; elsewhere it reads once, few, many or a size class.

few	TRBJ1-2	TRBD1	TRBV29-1	TGCAGCGTTGCCCCAGGGGGCTATGGCTACACCTTC	CSVAPGGYGYTF
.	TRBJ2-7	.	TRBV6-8	TGTGCCAGCAGTTATCCCCCTCCGGGGCAGAGGAACGGTCACGAGCAGTACTTC	CASSYPPPGQRNGHEQYF
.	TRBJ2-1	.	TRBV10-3	TGTGCCATCAGTGAGTACCTTAACAATGAGCAGTTCTTC	CAISEYLNNEQFF
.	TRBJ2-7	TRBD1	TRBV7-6	TGTGCCAGCCGCCCTGCCCAGGGGGCGATCCAGTACTTC	CASRPAQGAIQYF
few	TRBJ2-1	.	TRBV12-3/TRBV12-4	TGTGCCAGCAGTCAGGGGTCAATTTTAGGGCAGTTCTTC	CASSQGSILGQFF
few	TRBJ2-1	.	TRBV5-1	TGCGCCAGCAGCTTGGTAATGGCTACGGATGAGCAGTTCTTC	CASSLVMATDEQFF
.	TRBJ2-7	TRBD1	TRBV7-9	TGTGCCAGCAGCTTACCTACCGGGACAGCTACCTACGAGCAGTACTTC	CASSLPTGTATYEQYF
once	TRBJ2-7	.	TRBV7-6	TGTGCCAGCAGCCCCAGGTACATGGACTACGAGCAGTACTTC	CASSPRYMDYEQYF
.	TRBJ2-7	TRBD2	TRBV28	TGTGCCAGCAGTCCCAGGACTAGCGGGAGGGCCTTCTACGAGCAGTACTTC	CASSPRTSGRAFYEQYF
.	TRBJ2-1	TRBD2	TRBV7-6	TGTGCCAGCAGCCAAAACGGGGACCCGGGGGGGGGGCAGTTCTTC	CASSQNGDPGGGQFF
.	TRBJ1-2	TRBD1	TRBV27	TGTGCCAGCAGTGTGGCAGGGGGCTATGGCTACACCTTC	CASSVAGGYGYTF
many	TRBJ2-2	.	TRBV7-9	TGTGCCAGCAGCTCACCGACAGGGAGGGGCACCGGGGAGCTGTTTTTT	CASSSPTGRGTGELFF
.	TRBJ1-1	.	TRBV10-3	TGTGCCATGCAGCCCGACACCTTCACTGAAGCTTTCTTT	CAMQPDTFTEAFF
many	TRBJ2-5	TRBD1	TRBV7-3	TGTGCCAGCAGCTTAACACAGGACAGGGGGCTGGAGACCCAGTACTTC	CASSLTQDRGLETQYF